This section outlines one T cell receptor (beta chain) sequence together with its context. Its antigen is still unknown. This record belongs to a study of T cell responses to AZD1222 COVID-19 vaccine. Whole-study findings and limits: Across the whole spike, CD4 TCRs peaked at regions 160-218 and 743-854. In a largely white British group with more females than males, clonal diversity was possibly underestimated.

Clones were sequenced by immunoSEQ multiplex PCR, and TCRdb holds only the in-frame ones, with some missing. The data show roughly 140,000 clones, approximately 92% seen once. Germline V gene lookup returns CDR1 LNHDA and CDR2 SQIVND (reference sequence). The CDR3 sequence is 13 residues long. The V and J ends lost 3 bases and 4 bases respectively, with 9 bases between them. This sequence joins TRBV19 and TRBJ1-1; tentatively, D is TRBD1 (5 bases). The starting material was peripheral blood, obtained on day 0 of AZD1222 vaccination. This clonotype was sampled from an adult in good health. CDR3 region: CASSIPGATEAFF. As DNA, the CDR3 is TGTGCCAGTAGTATTCCCGGGGCCACTGAAGCTTTCTTT. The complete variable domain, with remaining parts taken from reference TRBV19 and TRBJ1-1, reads DGGITQSPKYLFRKEGQNVTLSCEQNLNHDAMYWYRQDPGQGLRLIYYSQIVNDFQKGDIAEGYSVSREKKESFPLTVTSAQKNPTAFYLCASSIPGATEAFFGQGTRLTVV.